This T cell receptor beta chain appears in the sequencing data of a study of blood T cell repertoires in COVID-19. In the study overall: Sources were T cells, B-cell-depleted T cells, or PBMCs; the material itself was cDNA or gDNA.

Original processing notes: For nucleated cells, counts were estimated from reference gene primer amplification. Sequencing was performed with immunoSEQ multiplex PCR; in TCRdb, only in-frame clones are kept and a portion is missing. V, J and clone size derive from that table, while D and trimming were established from the DNA sequence. The sample lists some 150,000 clones, around nine tenths occurring once. The V segment lost 5 bases and the J segment 8 bases; nucleotides outside the gene matches: 13. The CDR3 runs 15 residues. Germline V lookup: CDR1 LGHDT, CDR2 YNNKEL (reference sequence). V and J are TRBV3-1 (or the pseudogene TRBV3-2) and TRBJ2-5; 8 nucleotides agree with TRBD1. Sample: peripheral blood. The sequence was collected from a man aged 18 to 30 with active or convalescent COVID-19. CDR3 nucleotide sequence: TGTGCCAGCAGCGTCCGACAGGGGTTTTGGGGAACCCAGTACTTC. Translation gives CASSVRQGFWGTQYF.